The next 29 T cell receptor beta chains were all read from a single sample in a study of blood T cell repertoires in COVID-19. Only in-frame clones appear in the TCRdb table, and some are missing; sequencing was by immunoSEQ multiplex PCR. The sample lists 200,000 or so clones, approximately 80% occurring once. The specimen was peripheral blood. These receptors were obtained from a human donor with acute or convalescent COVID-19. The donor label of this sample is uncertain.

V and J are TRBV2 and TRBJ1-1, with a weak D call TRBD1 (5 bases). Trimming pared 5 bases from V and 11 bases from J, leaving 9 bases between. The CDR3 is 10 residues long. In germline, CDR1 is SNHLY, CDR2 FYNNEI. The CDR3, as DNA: TGTGCCAGCAGTCCGGGGGGGGCTTTCTTT. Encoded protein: CASSPGGAFF.

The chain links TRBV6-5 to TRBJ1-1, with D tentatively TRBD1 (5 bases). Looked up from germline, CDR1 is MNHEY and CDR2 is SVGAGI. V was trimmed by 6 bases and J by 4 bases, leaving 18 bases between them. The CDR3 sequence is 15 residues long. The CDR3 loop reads CASRRSGEGITEAFF. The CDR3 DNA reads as TGTGCCAGCAGAAGGTCGGGGGAAGGGATCACTGAAGCTTTCTTT.

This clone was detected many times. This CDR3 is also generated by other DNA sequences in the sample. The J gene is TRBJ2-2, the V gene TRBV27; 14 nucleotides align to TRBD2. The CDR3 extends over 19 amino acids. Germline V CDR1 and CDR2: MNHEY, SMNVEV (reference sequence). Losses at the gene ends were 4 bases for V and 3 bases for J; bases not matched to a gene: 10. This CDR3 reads CASSSFGLAGGPDTGELFF. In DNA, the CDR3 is TGTGCCAGCAGTTCCTTCGGACTAGCGGGAGGACCCGACACCGGGGAGCTGTTTTTT.

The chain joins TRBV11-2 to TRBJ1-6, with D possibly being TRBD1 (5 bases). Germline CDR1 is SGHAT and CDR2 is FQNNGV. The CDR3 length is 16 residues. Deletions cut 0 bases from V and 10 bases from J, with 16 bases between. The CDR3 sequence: CASSLDRRGRGSPLHF. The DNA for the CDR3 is TGTGCCAGCAGCTTAGATCGGAGGGGCAGAGGATCACCCCTCCACTTT. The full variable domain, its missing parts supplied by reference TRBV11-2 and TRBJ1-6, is EAGVAQSPRYKIIEKRQSVAFWCNPISGHATLYWYQQILGQGPKLLIQFQNNGVVDDSQLPKDRFSAERLKGVDSTLKIQPAKLEDSAVYLCASSLDRRGRGSPLHFGNGTRLTVT.

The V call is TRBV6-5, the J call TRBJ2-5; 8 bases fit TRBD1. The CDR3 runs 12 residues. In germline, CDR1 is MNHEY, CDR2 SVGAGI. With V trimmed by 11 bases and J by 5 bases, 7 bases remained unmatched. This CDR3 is CASTGAGETQYF. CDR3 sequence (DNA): TGTGCCTCGACAGGGGCCGGGGAGACCCAGTACTTC.

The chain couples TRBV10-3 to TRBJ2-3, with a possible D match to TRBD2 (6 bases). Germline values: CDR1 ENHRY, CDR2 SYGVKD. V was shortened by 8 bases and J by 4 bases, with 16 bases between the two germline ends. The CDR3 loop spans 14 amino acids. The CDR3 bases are TGTGCCATCGGGGGGAGGAACGGGGCAGATACGCAGTATTTT. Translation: CAIGGRNGADTQYF.

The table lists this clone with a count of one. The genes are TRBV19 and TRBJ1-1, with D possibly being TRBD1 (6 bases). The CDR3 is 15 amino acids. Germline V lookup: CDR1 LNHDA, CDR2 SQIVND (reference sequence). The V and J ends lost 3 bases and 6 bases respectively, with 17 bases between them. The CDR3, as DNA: TGTGCCAGTAGTATGGGTACAGGGAACAGGGCTGAAGCTTTCTTT. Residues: CASSMGTGNRAEAFF.

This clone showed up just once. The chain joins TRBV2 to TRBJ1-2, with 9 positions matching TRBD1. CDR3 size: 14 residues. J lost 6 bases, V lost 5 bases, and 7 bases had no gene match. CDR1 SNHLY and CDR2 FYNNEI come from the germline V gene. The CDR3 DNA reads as TGTGCCAGCAGTTACACAGGGGACAGGGATGGCTACACCTTC. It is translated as CASSYTGDRDGYTF. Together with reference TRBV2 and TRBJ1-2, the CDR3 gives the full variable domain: EPEVTQTPSHQVTQMGQEVILRCVPISNHLYFYWYRQILGQKVEFLVSFYNNEISEKSEIFDDQFSVERPDGSNFTLKIRSTKLEDSAMYFCASSYTGDRDGYTFGSGTRLTVV.

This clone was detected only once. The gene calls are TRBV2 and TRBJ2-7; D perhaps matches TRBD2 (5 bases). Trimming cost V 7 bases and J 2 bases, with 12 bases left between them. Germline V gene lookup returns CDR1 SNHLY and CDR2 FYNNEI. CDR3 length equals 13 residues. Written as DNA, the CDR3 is TGTGCCAGCAAGGAGGAGTTACCCTACGAGCAGTACTTC. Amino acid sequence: CASKEELPYEQYF.

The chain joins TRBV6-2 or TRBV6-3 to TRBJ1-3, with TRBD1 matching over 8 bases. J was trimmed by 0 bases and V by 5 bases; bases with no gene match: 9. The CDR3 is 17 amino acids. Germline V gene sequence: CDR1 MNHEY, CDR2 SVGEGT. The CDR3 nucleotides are TGTGCCAGCAGTGATCCGGGACAGGTGCTCTCTGGAAACACCATATATTTT. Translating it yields CASSDPGQVLSGNTIYF.

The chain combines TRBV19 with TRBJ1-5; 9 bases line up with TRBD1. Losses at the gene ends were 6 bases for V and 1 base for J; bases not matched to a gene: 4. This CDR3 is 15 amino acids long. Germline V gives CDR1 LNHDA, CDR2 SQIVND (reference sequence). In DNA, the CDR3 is TGTGCCAGTAGCGTTGACAGGGGGAGCAATCAGCCCCAGCATTTT. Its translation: CASSVDRGSNQPQHF.

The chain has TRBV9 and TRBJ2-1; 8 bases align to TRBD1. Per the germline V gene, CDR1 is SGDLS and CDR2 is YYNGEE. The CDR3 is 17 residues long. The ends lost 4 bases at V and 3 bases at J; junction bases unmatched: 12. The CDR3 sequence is CASSPTSGTGLYNEQFF. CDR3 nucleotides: TGTGCCAGCAGCCCCACATCCGGGACAGGACTCTACAATGAGCAGTTCTTC.

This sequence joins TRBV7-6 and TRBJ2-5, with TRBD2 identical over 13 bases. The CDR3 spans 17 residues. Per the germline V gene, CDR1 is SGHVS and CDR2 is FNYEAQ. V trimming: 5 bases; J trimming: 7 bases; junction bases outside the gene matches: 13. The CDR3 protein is CASSPAGLAGVGGTQYF. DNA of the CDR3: TGTGCCAGCAGCCCAGCTGGACTAGCGGGAGTAGGAGGGACCCAGTACTTC.

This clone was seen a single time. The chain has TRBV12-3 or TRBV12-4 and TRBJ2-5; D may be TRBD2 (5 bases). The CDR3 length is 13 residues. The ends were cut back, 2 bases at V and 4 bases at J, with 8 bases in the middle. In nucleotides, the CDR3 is TGTGCCAGCAGTTTAAGTGGGAGAGAGACCCAGTACTTC. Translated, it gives CASSLSGRETQYF.

This chain's CDR3 is CASSSFRAPSTDTQYF. The CDR3 nucleotides read TGTGCCAGCTCGTCCTTCCGCGCCCCTAGCACAGATACGCAGTATTTT. The V call is TRBV18, the J call TRBJ2-3; D gene ambiguous. The germline V and J ends were trimmed by 6 bases and 0 bases, with 16 bases remaining between them. From germline, CDR1 is KGHSH and CDR2 LQKENI. The CDR3 is made up of 16 amino acids.

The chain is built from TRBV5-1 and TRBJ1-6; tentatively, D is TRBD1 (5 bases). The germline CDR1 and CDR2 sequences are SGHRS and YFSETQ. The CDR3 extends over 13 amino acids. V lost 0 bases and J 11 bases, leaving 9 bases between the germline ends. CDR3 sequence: CASSLEEGTPLHF. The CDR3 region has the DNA TGCGCCAGCAGCTTGGAGGAGGGGACACCCCTCCACTTT.

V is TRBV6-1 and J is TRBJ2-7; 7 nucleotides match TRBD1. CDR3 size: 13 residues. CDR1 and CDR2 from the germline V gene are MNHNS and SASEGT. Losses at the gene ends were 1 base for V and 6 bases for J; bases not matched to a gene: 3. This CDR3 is CASSEEGASEQYF. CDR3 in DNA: TGTGCCAGCAGTGAAGAGGGGGCAAGCGAGCAGTACTTC.

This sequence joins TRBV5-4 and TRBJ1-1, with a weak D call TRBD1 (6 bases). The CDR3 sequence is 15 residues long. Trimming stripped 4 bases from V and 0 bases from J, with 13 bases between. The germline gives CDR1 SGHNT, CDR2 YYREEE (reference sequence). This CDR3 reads CASSQTGRMNTEAFF. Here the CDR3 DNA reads TGTGCCAGCAGCCAGACAGGACGCATGAACACTGAAGCTTTCTTT.

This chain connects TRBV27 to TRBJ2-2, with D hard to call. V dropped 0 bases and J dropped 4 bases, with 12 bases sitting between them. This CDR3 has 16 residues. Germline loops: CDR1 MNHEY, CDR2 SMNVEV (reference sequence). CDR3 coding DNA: TGTGCCAGCAGTTTATCCGGCCGGAGAGGCACCGGGGAGCTGTTTTTT. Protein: CASSLSGRRGTGELFF.

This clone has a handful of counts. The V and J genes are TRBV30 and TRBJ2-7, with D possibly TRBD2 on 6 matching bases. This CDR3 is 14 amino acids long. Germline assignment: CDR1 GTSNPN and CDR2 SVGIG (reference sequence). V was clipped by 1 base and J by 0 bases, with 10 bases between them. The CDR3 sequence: CAWSGSSDSYEQYF. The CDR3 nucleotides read TGTGCCTGGAGTGGGTCTAGCGACTCCTACGAGCAGTACTTC.

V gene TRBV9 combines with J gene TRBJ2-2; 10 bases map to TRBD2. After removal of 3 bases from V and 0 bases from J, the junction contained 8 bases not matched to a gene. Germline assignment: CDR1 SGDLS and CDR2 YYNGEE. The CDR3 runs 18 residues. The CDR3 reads CASSDGTSERSNTGELFF. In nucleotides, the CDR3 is TGTGCCAGCAGCGATGGGACTAGCGAGAGATCGAACACCGGGGAGCTGTTTTTT. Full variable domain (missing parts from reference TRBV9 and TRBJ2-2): DSGVTQTPKHLITATGQRVTLRCSPRSGDLSVYWYQQSLDQGLQFLIQYYNGEERAKGNILERFSAQQFPDLHSELNLSSLELGDSALYFCASSDGTSERSNTGELFFGEGSRLTVL.

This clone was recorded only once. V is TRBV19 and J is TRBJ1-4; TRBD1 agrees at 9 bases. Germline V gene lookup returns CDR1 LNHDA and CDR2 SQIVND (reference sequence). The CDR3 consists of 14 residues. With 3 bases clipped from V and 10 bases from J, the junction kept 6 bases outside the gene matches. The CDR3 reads CASSMPGQGTKLFF. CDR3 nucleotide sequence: TGTGCCAGTAGTATGCCGGGACAGGGCACAAAACTGTTTTTT.

The CDR3 bases are TGTGCCAGCACCCCATTGGCGGGAGGAACCGGGGAGCTGTTTTTT. Residues: CASTPLAGGTGELFF. J is TRBJ2-2 and V is TRBV2, with TRBD2 matching 8 bases. The germline CDR1 and CDR2 sequences are SNHLY and FYNNEI. The CDR3 is made up of 15 amino acids. J was trimmed by 5 bases and V by 7 bases; bases with no gene match: 9.

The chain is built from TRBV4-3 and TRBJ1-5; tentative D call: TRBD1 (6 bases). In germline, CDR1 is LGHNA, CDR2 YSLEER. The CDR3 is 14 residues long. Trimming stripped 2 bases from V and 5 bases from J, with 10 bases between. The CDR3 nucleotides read TGCGCCAGCAGCCAAAGAGGGGGGGATCAGCCCCAGCATTTT. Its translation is CASSQRGGDQPQHF.

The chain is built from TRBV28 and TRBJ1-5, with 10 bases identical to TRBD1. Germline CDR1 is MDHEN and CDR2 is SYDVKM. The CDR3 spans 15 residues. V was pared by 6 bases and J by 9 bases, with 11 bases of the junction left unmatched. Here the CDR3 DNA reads TGTGCCAGCAGCCAGGACAGGGGGGGACCAAGGCCCCAGCATTTT. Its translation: CASSQDRGGPRPQHF.

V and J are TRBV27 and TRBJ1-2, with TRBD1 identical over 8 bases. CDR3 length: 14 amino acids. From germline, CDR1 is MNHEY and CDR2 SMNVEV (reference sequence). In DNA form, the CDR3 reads TGTGCAGCCTCTGGGGACCCAGGGGGCCCTGGCTACACCTTC. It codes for CAASGDPGGPGYTF.

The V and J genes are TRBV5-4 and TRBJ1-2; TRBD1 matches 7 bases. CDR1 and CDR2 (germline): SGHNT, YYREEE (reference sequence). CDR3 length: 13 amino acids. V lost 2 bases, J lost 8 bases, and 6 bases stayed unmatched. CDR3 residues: CASSFDRAHGYTF. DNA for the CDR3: TGTGCCAGCAGCTTTGACAGGGCTCACGGCTACACCTTC.

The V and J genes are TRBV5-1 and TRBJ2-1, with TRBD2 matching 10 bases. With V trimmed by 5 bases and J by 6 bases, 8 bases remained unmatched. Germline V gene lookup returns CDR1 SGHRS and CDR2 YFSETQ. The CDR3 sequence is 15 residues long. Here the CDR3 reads CASRPSGRAINEQFF. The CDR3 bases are TGCGCCAGCAGGCCCAGCGGGAGGGCCATCAATGAGCAGTTCTTC.

Here the CDR3 DNA reads TGCAGCGTGGGACAGGCATCCTATGGCTACACCTTC. Its protein is CSVGQASYGYTF. The chain employs TRBV29-1 and TRBJ1-2; TRBD1 aligns across 8 bases. J gave up 4 bases and V 6 bases, and 4 bases lay outside the gene matches. From germline, CDR1 is SQVTM and CDR2 ANQGSEA. The CDR3 sequence is 12 residues long.